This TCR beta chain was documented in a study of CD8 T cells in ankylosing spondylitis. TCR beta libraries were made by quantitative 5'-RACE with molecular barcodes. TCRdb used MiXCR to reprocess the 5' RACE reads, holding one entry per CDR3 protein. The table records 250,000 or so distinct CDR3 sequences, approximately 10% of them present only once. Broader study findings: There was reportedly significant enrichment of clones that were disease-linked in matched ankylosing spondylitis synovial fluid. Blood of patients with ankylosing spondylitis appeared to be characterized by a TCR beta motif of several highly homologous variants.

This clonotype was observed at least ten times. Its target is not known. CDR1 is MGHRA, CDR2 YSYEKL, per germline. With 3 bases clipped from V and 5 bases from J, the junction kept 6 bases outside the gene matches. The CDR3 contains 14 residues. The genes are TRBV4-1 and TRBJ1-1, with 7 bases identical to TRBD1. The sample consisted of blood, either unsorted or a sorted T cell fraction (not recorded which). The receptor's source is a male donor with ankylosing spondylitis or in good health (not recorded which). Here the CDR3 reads CASSQRQGGTEAFF. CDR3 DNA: TGCGCCAGCAGCCAGAGACAGGGAGGAACTGAAGCTTTCTTT.